This section outlines one TCR beta chain sequence together with its context. Its cognate antigen is unknown. The sample carries other DNA sequences with the same CDR3. Clones were sequenced by immunoSEQ multiplex PCR, and TCRdb holds only the in-frame ones, with some missing. The table has about 160,000 clones, about nine tenths seen once. The data are from a study of cytomegalovirus exposure and HLA in healthy donors. Findings and limits, study-wide: It was 150 to 200 TCR beta chains that were listed as cytomegalovirus-associated. Most TCR sequences showed up rarely, but some public TCRs showed up in many donors.

The germline V gene has CDR1 SGHNT and CDR2 YYREEE (reference sequence). CDR3 length equals 15 residues. Between the trimmed V and J ends, which lost 0 bases and 0 bases, there was a span of 8 bases. The chain is built from TRBV5-4 and TRBJ2-3, with TRBD2 as a possible D gene (5 bases). Sequences were obtained from PBMCs. The sequence was collected from a young man in good health and CMV-seropositive. The CDR3 nucleotides are TGTGCCAGCAGCTTGGGAGGGCATAGCACAGATACGCAGTATTTT. Protein product: CASSLGGHSTDTQYF.